This T cell receptor (beta chain) comes out of a study of blood T cell repertoires in COVID-19. Study as a whole: Whether acute or convalescent, the COVID-19 samples came from the United States, Italy and Spain. Nucleic acid was either cDNA or gDNA, and it came from T cells, B-cell-depleted T cells, or PBMCs.

Authors' data handling: Amplification of reference gene primers provided the estimated nucleated cell counts. The protocol was immunoSEQ multiplex PCR, while the TCRdb copy is restricted to in-frame clones and leaves out a portion. V, J and clone size are those of that table, while D and trimming were read from the DNA. The sample has under 250,000 clones, around 87% seen once. This CDR3 spans 14 amino acids. CDR1 and CDR2 (germline): MNHEY, SVGAGI. V lost 7 bases, J lost 4 bases, and 8 bases stayed unmatched. This clone was found once. V is TRBV6-5 and J is TRBJ1-1; TRBD1 matches at 8 bases. This TCR derives from a woman in her 70s with active or convalescent COVID-19. The material sequenced was peripheral blood. This CDR3 reads CASNGQGVGTEAFF. The CDR3 region has the DNA TGTGCCAGCAATGGACAGGGTGTGGGCACTGAAGCTTTCTTT.